Shown below are 8 T cell receptor beta chains from a single sample sequenced in a study of blood T cell repertoires in COVID-19. The table came from immunoSEQ multiplex PCR; TCRdb's copy has only in-frame clones and leaves some out. This sample has roughly 120,000 clones, with about 88% found just once. The sample comprised peripheral blood. These receptors were taken from a man aged 45-65 years with active COVID-19.

The chain has TRBV27 and TRBJ1-5; 7 bases agree with TRBD1. The CDR3 length is 17 residues. Germline values: CDR1 MNHEY, CDR2 SMNVEV (reference sequence). V shed 5 bases and J 1 base; nucleotides not matched to a gene: 11. The CDR3, as DNA: TGTGCCAGCAGTCCCTCCTACAGGGGTAGGAGCAATCAGCCCCAGCATTTT. This codes for CASSPSYRGRSNQPQHF.

The chain has TRBV13 and TRBJ1-1, with D tentatively TRBD1 (5 bases). The germline V gene has CDR1 PRHDT and CDR2 FYEKMQ (reference sequence). Between the trimmed V and J ends, which lost 5 bases and 0 bases, there was a span of 13 bases. The CDR3 spans 15 residues. The CDR3 bases are TGTGCCAGCAGCAGCCCGACAGCACTGAACACTGAAGCTTTCTTT. Residues: CASSSPTALNTEAFF.

This chain joins TRBV6-6 and TRBJ1-6; D possibly corresponds to TRBD1 (5 bases). Trimming left V 5 bases short and J 2 bases short, with 10 bases between. This CDR3 is 15 amino acids long. Germline CDR1 and CDR2: MNHNY and SVGAGI (reference sequence). The chain's CDR3 is CASSAQGPYNSPLHF. Here the CDR3 DNA reads TGTGCCAGCAGTGCCCAGGGTCCCTATAATTCACCCCTCCACTTT.

The chain has TRBV14 and TRBJ2-1, with a tentative D call TRBD1 (5 bases). The CDR3 sequence is 14 residues long. Germline CDR1 SGHDN, CDR2 FVKESK. V was clipped by 0 bases and J by 11 bases, with 14 bases between them. The CDR3 DNA is TGTGCCAGCAGCCAAGATCTTACCAGGGATCAGCAGTTCTTC. Translated, it gives CASSQDLTRDQQFF.

The rearrangement links TRBV19 to TRBJ2-1; 7 bases agree with TRBD2. The CDR3 is 16 residues long. J gave up 3 bases and V 3 bases, and 8 bases lay outside the gene matches. In germline, CDR1 is LNHDA, CDR2 SQIVND (reference sequence). The CDR3 DNA follows: TGTGCCAGTAGTATTGAGGTGGGAGGGATCTACAATGAGCAGTTCTTC. It specifies CASSIEVGGIYNEQFF.

The table lists this clone with a count of one. The CDR3 protein is CASSPTAGNTEAFF. Written as DNA, the CDR3 is TGTGCCAGCTCACCAACGGCAGGGAACACTGAAGCTTTCTTT. The chain is built from TRBV18 and TRBJ1-1; D is unresolved. This CDR3 spans 14 amino acids. The ends were cut back, 2 bases at V and 1 base at J, with 8 bases in the middle. Germline values: CDR1 KGHSH, CDR2 LQKENI.

The chain combines TRBV6-2 or TRBV6-3 with TRBJ2-1; 13 bases match TRBD2. The germline CDR1 and CDR2 sequences are MNHEY and SVGEGT. V trimming: 6 bases; J trimming: 12 bases; junction bases outside the gene matches: 11. This CDR3 is built from 15 residues. The CDR3: CASSRTSGRAVGQFF. The DNA for the CDR3 is TGTGCCAGCAGCCGAACTAGCGGGAGGGCCGTCGGGCAGTTCTTC.

The chain combines TRBV2 with TRBJ2-3; D might be TRBD1 (5 bases). The CDR3 consists of 15 residues. V was pared by 2 bases and J by 5 bases, with 14 bases between. Germline CDR1 SNHLY, CDR2 FYNNEI. The CDR3 DNA sequence: TGTGCCAGCAGTGAATTACAGGCGGAACGAGATACGCAGTATTTT. Residues: CASSELQAERDTQYF. Full variable domain (outside the CDR3, taken from reference TRBV2 and TRBJ2-3): EPEVTQTPSHQVTQMGQEVILRCVPISNHLYFYWYRQILGQKVEFLVSFYNNEISEKSEIFDDQFSVERPDGSNFTLKIRSTKLEDSAMYFCASSELQAERDTQYFGPGTRLTVL.